Each of the 30 T cell receptor beta chains below was sequenced from the same sample in a study of CD8 T cells in Susac syndrome. Random hexamers were used to reverse transcribe about 0.45 to 1 ug of RNA. TCRdb re-called the immunoSEQ multiplex PCR reads with MiXCR, one entry per CDR3 protein. Of 60,000 to 75,000 distinct CDR3 sequences detected, around 93% appear once; the ten largest clones hold 0.2% to 0.3%. What was sequenced was CD8+ T cells from PBMCs. These receptors all come from a human donor in good health.

This rearrangement joins TRBV4-3 to TRBJ2-5; 10 bases match TRBD1. The CDR3 contains 15 residues. Losses at the gene ends were 0 bases for V and 5 bases for J; bases not matched to a gene: 3. Germline assignment: CDR1 LGHNA and CDR2 YSLEER. The CDR3 DNA sequence: TGCGCCAGCAGCCAAGAAGGGACAGGGGAGGAGACCCAGTACTTC. It encodes CASSQEGTGEETQYF.

This clonotype was counted once. J is TRBJ2-7 and V is TRBV30; 9 positions match TRBD1. V lost 4 bases, J lost 1 base, and 5 bases stayed unmatched. Germline V gives CDR1 GTSNPN, CDR2 SVGIG (reference sequence). The CDR3 length is 14 residues. CDR3 in amino acids: CAWTFGTGSYEQYF. As DNA, the CDR3 is TGTGCCTGGACCTTCGGGACAGGGTCCTACGAGCAGTACTTC.

This rearrangement joins TRBV4-3 to TRBJ1-2; no definite D call. The germline V and J ends were trimmed by 1 base and 4 bases, with 13 bases remaining between them. The CDR3 loop spans 15 amino acids. Germline V CDR1 and CDR2: LGHNA, YSLEER. CDR3 sequence (DNA): TGCGCCAGCAGCCAAGTGCGGGAACCTTTCTATGGCTACACCTTC. Protein product: CASSQVREPFYGYTF.

The chain employs TRBV29-1 and TRBJ1-1; no definite D call. CDR3 length equals 13 residues. The germline gives CDR1 SQVTM, CDR2 ANQGSEA. V lost 4 bases, J lost 6 bases, and 15 bases lay in between. CDR3 in amino acids: CSVVVSPSAEAFF. The CDR3 nucleotides read TGCAGCGTTGTGGTCTCACCATCGGCTGAAGCTTTCTTT.

The chain couples TRBV29-1 to TRBJ2-2, with TRBD2 matching over 11 bases. The length of the CDR3 is 17 residues. Germline CDR1 is SQVTM and CDR2 is ANQGSEA. V was clipped by 0 bases and J by 8 bases; unmatched bases: 11. The CDR3, as DNA: TGCAGCGTTGAAGATTCCCTTAGCGGGGGGGCCGCAGGGGAGCTGTTTTTT. This codes for CSVEDSLSGGAAGELFF.

The V gene is TRBV11-2, the J gene TRBJ2-1; 9 positions match TRBD2. The CDR3 totals 14 residues. Germline CDR1 and CDR2: SGHAT and FQNNGV. J was trimmed by 8 bases and V by 7 bases; bases with no gene match: 9. The chain's CDR3 is CASMSAGGLDEQFF. For the CDR3, the DNA is TGTGCCAGCATGTCAGCGGGGGGTCTCGATGAGCAGTTCTTC.

The CDR3 loop reads CATSSDWSYNEQFF. The CDR3 DNA follows: TGTGCCACCAGCAGTGACTGGTCCTACAATGAGCAGTTCTTC. The rearrangement links TRBV15 to TRBJ2-1; no clear D. The CDR3 length is 14 residues. Germline-derived CDR1 and CDR2 are LNHNV and YYDKDF (reference sequence). Trimming took off 3 bases at V and 1 base at J, with 7 bases between the two ends.

The chain has TRBV6-5 and TRBJ1-2; 8 bases are a match to TRBD1. CDR1 MNHEY and CDR2 SVGAGI come from the germline V gene. V lost 4 bases to trimming and J lost 8 bases; unmatched junction nucleotides: 3. The CDR3 is 12 amino acids. CDR3 sequence reads: CASSSGGGGYTF. In DNA, the CDR3 is TGTGCCAGCAGTTCAGGGGGCGGCGGCTACACCTTC.

The chain couples TRBV19 to TRBJ1-4; D might be TRBD1 (5 bases). Germline-derived CDR1 and CDR2 are LNHDA and SQIVND (reference sequence). V dropped 6 bases and J dropped 6 bases, with 20 bases sitting between them. The length of the CDR3 is 16 residues. The CDR3 coding sequence is TGTGCCAGTAGCCCCTCCCCGGGACGGAAGGATGAAAAACTGTTTTTT. As protein: CASSPSPGRKDEKLFF.

The rearrangement uses TRBV29-1 and TRBJ1-2, with a possible D match to TRBD1 (6 bases). The CDR3 length is 13 residues. V was pared by 7 bases and J by 4 bases, with 16 bases between. Germline loops: CDR1 SQVTM, CDR2 ANQGSEA. The CDR3 DNA reads as TGCAGCGCTGCTGGGGGCGAGGGCTATGGCTACACCTTC. Amino acids: CSAAGGEGYGYTF. Together with reference TRBV29-1 and TRBJ1-2, the CDR3 gives the full variable domain: SAVISQKPSRDICQRGTSLTIQCQVDSQVTMMFWYRQQPGQSLTLIATANQGSEATYESGFVIDKFPISRPNLTFSTLTVSNMSPEDSSIYLCSAAGGEGYGYTFGSGTRLTVV.

The J gene is TRBJ2-7, the V gene TRBV28, with D unresolved. With 5 bases removed from V and 1 base from J, the gap between germline ends came to 12 bases. The CDR3 contains 14 residues. Germline CDR1 reads MDHEN; CDR2 reads SYDVKM. This CDR3 is CASSPFAASYEQYF. The CDR3 nucleotides read TGTGCCAGCAGTCCTTTCGCTGCGTCCTACGAGCAGTACTTC.

J is TRBJ1-6 and V is TRBV19; D not certain. The CDR3 has 12 amino acids. Trimming took 6 bases from V and 10 from J, leaving 10 bases between them. In germline, CDR1 is LNHDA, CDR2 SQIVND (reference sequence). The CDR3 DNA is TGTGCCAGTAGCCCCGGATACTCACCCCTCCACTTT. Its protein is CASSPGYSPLHF. The entire variable domain, with the rest obtained from reference TRBV19 and TRBJ1-6, is as follows: DGGITQSPKYLFRKEGQNVTLSCEQNLNHDAMYWYRQDPGQGLRLIYYSQIVNDFQKGDIAEGYSVSREKKESFPLTVTSAQKNPTAFYLCASSPGYSPLHFGNGTRLTVT.

The CDR3 protein is CASSLTSTSGGANGANVLTF. In DNA, the CDR3 is TGTGCCAGCAGCTTAACTTCGACTAGCGGGGGGGCGAACGGGGCCAACGTCCTGACTTTC. The chain joins TRBV11-2 to TRBJ2-6; 14 bases are a match to TRBD2. Germline V gene data show CDR1 as SGHAT and CDR2 as FQNNGV. V gave up 2 bases and J gave up 4 bases; unmatched junction bases: 10. The CDR3 loop spans 20 amino acids.

The chain joins TRBV7-2 to TRBJ1-1; D remains ambiguous. The CDR3 spans 14 residues. Trimming removed 1 base from V and 6 bases from J, with 12 bases in between. Germline lookup yields CDR1 SGHTA and CDR2 FQGNSA. CDR3 bases: TGTGCCAGCAGCTTAGTAGGGCGCCTCGCTGAAGCTTTCTTT. Translated: CASSLVGRLAEAFF. Using reference TRBV7-2 and TRBJ1-1 for the parts outside the CDR3, the full variable domain is GAGVSQSPSNKVTEKGKDVELRCDPISGHTALYWYRQSLGQGLEFLIYFQGNSAPDKSGLPSDRFSAERTGGSVSTLTIQRTQQEDSAVYLCASSLVGRLAEAFFGQGTRLTVV.

J is TRBJ1-5 and V is TRBV4-2; TRBD1 agrees at 7 bases. Germline CDR1 is LGHNA and CDR2 is YNFKEQ. This CDR3 is 17 amino acids long. V lost 3 bases to trimming and J lost 5 bases; unmatched junction nucleotides: 13. This CDR3 reads CASSQTQRGRRDQPQHF. CDR3 in DNA: TGTGCCAGCAGCCAGACCCAGAGGGGGCGGAGAGATCAGCCCCAGCATTTT.

The V and J genes are TRBV19 and TRBJ2-6; D remains ambiguous. The CDR3 has 15 amino acids. Looked up from germline, CDR1 is LNHDA and CDR2 is SQIVND (reference sequence). V dropped 8 bases and J dropped 0 bases, with 11 bases sitting between them. The CDR3 DNA reads as TGTGCCAGTGCCTTAGACCCCTCTGGGGCCAACGTCCTGACTTTC. It translates to CASALDPSGANVLTF.

V gene TRBV7-9 combines with J gene TRBJ2-5; possible D gene TRBD2, 6 bases. The V end lost 5 bases, the J end lost 3 bases, and 10 bases lay between the germline ends. CDR3 size: 13 residues. The germline V gene encodes CDR1 SEHNR and CDR2 FQNEAQ (reference sequence). CDR3 nucleotides: TGTGCCAGCAGCCAGGGACTGGAAGAGACCCAGTACTTC. Translation gives CASSQGLEETQYF. Full variable domain (remainder filled in from reference TRBV7-9 and TRBJ2-5): DTGVSQNPRHKITKRGQNVTFRCDPISEHNRLYWYRQTLGQGPEFLTYFQNEAQLEKSRLLSDRFSAERPKGSFSTLEIQRTEQGDSAMYLCASSQGLEETQYFGPGTRLLVL.

This chain connects TRBV7-2 to TRBJ1-4; D remains ambiguous. CDR1 is SGHTA and CDR2 is FQGNSA in the germline V gene. Deletions cut 3 bases from V and 3 bases from J, with 2 bases between. This CDR3 is 12 amino acids long. The CDR3 DNA sequence: TGTGCCAGCAGCTTGTCTAATGAAAAACTGTTTTTT. As protein: CASSLSNEKLFF.

The genes are TRBV27 and TRBJ2-2; D may be TRBD1 (6 bases). V was pared by 6 bases and J by 3 bases, with 17 bases between. CDR3 size: 16 residues. Germline CDR1 MNHEY, CDR2 SMNVEV (reference sequence). The CDR3 sequence: CASSPSEGEYTGELFF. CDR3 sequence (DNA): TGTGCCAGCAGCCCTTCCGAGGGGGAGTACACCGGGGAGCTGTTTTTT.

The chain employs TRBV12-3 or TRBV12-4 and TRBJ2-2; D tentatively reads TRBD1 or TRBD2 (5 bases each). CDR3 length equals 17 residues. The V and J ends lost 3 bases and 4 bases respectively, with 18 bases between them. The CDR3 reads CASSFWRTSRGTGELFF. The CDR3 coding sequence is TGTGCCAGCAGTTTTTGGAGGACATCCCGAGGCACCGGGGAGCTGTTTTTT.

This clonotype appeared once. V is TRBV1 and J is TRBJ1-5. TRBV1 is listed as a pseudogene. CDR3 size: 15 residues. The CDR3 reads CTSSQEFRAQQPQHF. CDR3 nucleotides: TGCACCAGCAGCCAAGAGTTTAGAGCACAGCAGCCCCAGCATTTT.

The chain joins TRBV9 to TRBJ2-6; D may match TRBD1 or TRBD2 (5 bases each). V was trimmed by 2 bases and J by 1 base, leaving 7 bases between them. The CDR3 runs 15 residues. The germline gives CDR1 SGDLS, CDR2 YYNGEE. CDR3 sequence: CASSVRESGANVLTF. The CDR3, as DNA: TGTGCCAGCAGCGTCAGGGAGTCTGGGGCCAACGTCCTGACTTTC.

This clonotype was seen once. V gene TRBV29-1 combines with J gene TRBJ2-1, with D perhaps matching TRBD1 (5 bases). Trimming removed 7 bases at V and 1 base at J, with 11 bases between. Germline V gene sequence: CDR1 SQVTM, CDR2 ANQGSEA. CDR3 length: 13 residues. DNA of the CDR3: TGCAGCGCACCAGGGCCGTCCTACAATGAGCAGTTCTTC. It encodes CSAPGPSYNEQFF.

The V gene is TRBV12-3 or TRBV12-4, the J gene TRBJ2-5, with a possible D match to TRBD2 (5 bases). Trimming pared 6 bases from V and 3 bases from J, leaving 11 bases between. The CDR3 runs 13 residues. CDR3 amino acids: CASSPVEEETQYF. CDR3 nucleotide sequence: TGTGCCAGCAGCCCCGTGGAGGAAGAGACCCAGTACTTC.

This clonotype came up once. The chain employs TRBV4-3 and TRBJ1-6; possible D gene TRBD1, 5 bases. Trimming left V 0 bases short and J 0 bases short, with 15 bases between. CDR1 and CDR2 from the germline V gene are LGHNA and YSLEER. The CDR3 spans 19 residues. As DNA, the CDR3 is TGCGCCAGCAGCCAAGATCGAGTGGCAGGGAGCTCCTATAATTCACCCCTCCACTTT. It translates to CASSQDRVAGSSYNSPLHF.

The chain employs TRBV6-5 and TRBJ1-4, with 7 bases fitting TRBD1. V was pared by 8 bases and J by 5 bases, with 8 bases of the junction left unmatched. Germline values: CDR1 MNHEY, CDR2 SVGAGI. The CDR3 has 14 residues. CDR3 DNA sequence: TGTGCCAGCGGAGAGACAGGGTCAAATGAAAAACTGTTTTTT. Translated, it gives CASGETGSNEKLFF.

V and J are TRBV7-8 and TRBJ1-3, with D possibly TRBD1 on 5 matching bases. The CDR3 has 15 residues. Germline V gene data show CDR1 as SGHVS and CDR2 as FQNEAQ. V lost 5 bases to trimming and J lost 0 bases, with 11 bases between them. As DNA, the CDR3 is TGTGCCAGCAGCCGTGGGGGGAGCTCTGGAAACACCATATATTTT. It codes for CASSRGGSSGNTIYF.

The chain combines TRBV28 with TRBJ1-1, with D possibly TRBD1 on 5 matching bases. The CDR3 is 15 residues long. The V and J ends lost 2 bases and 4 bases respectively, with 14 bases between them. Germline V CDR1 and CDR2: MDHEN, SYDVKM. The CDR3 here is CASSLGGREFTEAFF. CDR3 DNA: TGTGCCAGCAGTTTAGGGGGACGGGAGTTCACTGAAGCTTTCTTT. The full variable domain, with the rest looked up from reference TRBV28 and TRBJ1-1, is DVKVTQSSRYLVKRTGEKVFLECVQDMDHENMFWYRQDPGLGLRLIYFSYDVKMKEKGDIPEGYSVSREKKERFSLILESASTNQTSMYLCASSLGGREFTEAFFGQGTRLTVV.

J is TRBJ2-1 and V is TRBV3-1, with 9 bases fitting TRBD2. The CDR3 length is 17 residues. The junction had 7 bases not matched to a gene; V was cut back by 0 bases and J by 4 bases. In germline, CDR1 is LGHDT, CDR2 YNNKEL (reference sequence). CDR3 nucleotide sequence: TGTGCCAGCAGCCAAGACGAAGCGGGGGGCCCTTACAATGAGCAGTTCTTC. It translates to CASSQDEAGGPYNEQFF.

The gene calls are TRBV19 and TRBJ2-2, with D possibly TRBD1 on 5 matching bases. The germline V gene has CDR1 LNHDA and CDR2 SQIVND (reference sequence). The CDR3 is 14 residues long. Deletions cut 5 bases from V and 0 bases from J, with 7 bases between. This CDR3 reads CASSLTANTGELFF. CDR3 nucleotides: TGTGCCAGTAGTTTGACAGCGAACACCGGGGAGCTGTTTTTT.